This T cell receptor (beta chain) was sequenced for a study of CD8 T cells in ankylosing spondylitis. Using its own MiXCR run on the 5' RACE reads, TCRdb lists one record per CDR3 protein. Among about 840,000 distinct CDR3 sequences, about an eighth were seen once, and the ten largest hold about 0.49%. CDR1 LGHNA and CDR2 YSLEER come from the germline V gene. V was cut by 0 bases and J by 1 base, with 12 bases left in between. The CDR3 spans 16 residues. The study's findings and limits: Reactive arthritis synovial fluid and blood were previously reported to contain some motif variants. A TCR beta motif of fewer than ten highly homologous variants seemed to mark ankylosing spondylitis blood.

About this clonotype: The antigen remains unidentified.

The sequenced sample was blood, either unsorted or a sorted T cell fraction (not recorded which). The TCR was taken from a male donor with ankylosing spondylitis. The V gene is TRBV4-3, the J gene TRBJ1-2; no reliable D call. The CDR3, as DNA: TGCGCCAGCAGCCAAGAAGGTAGAGGCTTTAACTATGGCTACACCTTC. Protein product: CASSQEGRGFNYGYTF.